This T cell receptor beta chain appears in the sequencing data of a study of PD-1 blockade in classical Hodgkin lymphoma. Study-wide findings and caveats: The diversity seen at baseline in complete responders resembled that of newly diagnosed patients. Excluded were patients who started nivolumab under 1 year after ASCT, a group that had lower diversity.

The method was immunoSEQ multiplex PCR; TCRdb's version includes in-frame clones alone and lacks a portion of them. The sample has roughly 90,000 clones, about 83% seen once. In regard to this clone: Its specificity is not known.

Indicated time point: cycle 4 day 1 (C4D1), after five to seven weeks of nivolumab. Exposure to brentuximab vedotin varied, and each patient had relapsed following autologous stem cell transplantation. Unmatched junction bases numbered 16, after V lost 0 bases and J lost 6 bases. Germline CDR1 and CDR2: SGHRS and YFSETQ. CDR3 size: 18 residues. The source is a human donor with classical Hodgkin lymphoma. This material consisted of peripheral blood mononuclear cells (PBMCs), taken before the fourth cycle of nivolumab. V gene TRBV5-1 combines with J gene TRBJ1-2; 8 nucleotides line up with TRBD1. The CDR3 here is CASSLGQGTEQGINGYTF. The CDR3 nucleotides read TGCGCCAGCAGCTTGGGACAGGGGACGGAACAAGGAATAAATGGCTACACCTTC.